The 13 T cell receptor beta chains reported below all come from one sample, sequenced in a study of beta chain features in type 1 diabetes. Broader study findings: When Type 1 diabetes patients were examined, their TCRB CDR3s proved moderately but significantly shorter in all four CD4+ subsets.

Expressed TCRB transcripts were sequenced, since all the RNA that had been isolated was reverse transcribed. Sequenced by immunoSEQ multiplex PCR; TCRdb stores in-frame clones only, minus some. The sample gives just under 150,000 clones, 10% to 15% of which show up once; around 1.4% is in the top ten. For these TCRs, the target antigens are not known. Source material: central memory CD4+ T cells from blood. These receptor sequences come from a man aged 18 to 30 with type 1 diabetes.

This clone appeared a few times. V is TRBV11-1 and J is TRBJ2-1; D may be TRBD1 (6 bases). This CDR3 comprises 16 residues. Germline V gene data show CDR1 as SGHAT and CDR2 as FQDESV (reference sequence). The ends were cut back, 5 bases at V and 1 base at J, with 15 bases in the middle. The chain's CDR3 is CASSPPGVGSYNEQFF. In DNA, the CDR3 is TGTGCCAGCAGCCCCCCAGGGGTCGGATCCTACAATGAGCAGTTCTTC.

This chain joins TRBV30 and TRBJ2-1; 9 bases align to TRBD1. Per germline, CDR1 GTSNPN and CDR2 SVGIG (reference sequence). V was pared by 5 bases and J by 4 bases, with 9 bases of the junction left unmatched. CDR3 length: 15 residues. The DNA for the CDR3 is TGTGCCTGGGAGTGGGGGGACAGGGATTACAATGAGCAGTTCTTC. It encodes CAWEWGDRDYNEQFF.

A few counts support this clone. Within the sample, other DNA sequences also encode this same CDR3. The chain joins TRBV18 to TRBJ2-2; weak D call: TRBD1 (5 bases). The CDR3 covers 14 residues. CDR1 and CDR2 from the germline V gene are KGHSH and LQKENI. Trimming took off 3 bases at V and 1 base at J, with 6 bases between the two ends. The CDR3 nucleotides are TGTGCCAGCTCACCCGACAGGAACACCGGGGAGCTGTTTTTT. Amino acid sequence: CASSPDRNTGELFF.

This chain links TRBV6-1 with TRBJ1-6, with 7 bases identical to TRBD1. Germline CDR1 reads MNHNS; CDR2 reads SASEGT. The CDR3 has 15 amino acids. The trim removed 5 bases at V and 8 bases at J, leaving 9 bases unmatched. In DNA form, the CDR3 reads TGTGCCAGCAGTAAGCAGGGGGTTGGTGATTCACCCCTCCACTTT. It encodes CASSKQGVGDSPLHF.

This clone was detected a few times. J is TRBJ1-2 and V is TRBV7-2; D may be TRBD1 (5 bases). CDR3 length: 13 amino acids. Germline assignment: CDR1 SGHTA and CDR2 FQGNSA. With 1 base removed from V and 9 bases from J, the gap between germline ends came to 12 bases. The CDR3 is CASSLDPQDSYTF. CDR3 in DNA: TGTGCCAGCAGCTTAGATCCCCAGGACAGCTACACCTTC.

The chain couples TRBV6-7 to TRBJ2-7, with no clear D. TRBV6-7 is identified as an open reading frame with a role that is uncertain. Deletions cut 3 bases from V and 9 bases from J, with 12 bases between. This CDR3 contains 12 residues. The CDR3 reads CASSYSRAAQYF. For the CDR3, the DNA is TGTGCCAGCAGTTATTCCCGGGCGGCGCAGTACTTC.

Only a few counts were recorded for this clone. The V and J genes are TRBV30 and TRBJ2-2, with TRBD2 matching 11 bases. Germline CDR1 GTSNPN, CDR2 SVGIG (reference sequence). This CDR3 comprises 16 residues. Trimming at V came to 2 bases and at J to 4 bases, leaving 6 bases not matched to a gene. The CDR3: CAWSITSGGPTGELFF. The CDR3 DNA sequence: TGTGCCTGGAGTATAACTAGCGGGGGTCCCACCGGGGAGCTGTTTTTT.

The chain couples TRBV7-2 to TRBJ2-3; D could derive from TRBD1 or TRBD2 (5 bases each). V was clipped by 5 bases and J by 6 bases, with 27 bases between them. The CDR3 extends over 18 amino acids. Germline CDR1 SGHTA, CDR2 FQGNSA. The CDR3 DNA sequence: TGTGCCAGCAGCACCACGTACGCCGGGACCCCCAAATCGGATACGCAGTATTTT. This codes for CASSTTYAGTPKSDTQYF. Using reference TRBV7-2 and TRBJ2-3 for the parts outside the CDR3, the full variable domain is GAGVSQSPSNKVTEKGKDVELRCDPISGHTALYWYRQSLGQGLEFLIYFQGNSAPDKSGLPSDRFSAERTGGSVSTLTIQRTQQEDSAVYLCASSTTYAGTPKSDTQYFGPGTRLTVL.

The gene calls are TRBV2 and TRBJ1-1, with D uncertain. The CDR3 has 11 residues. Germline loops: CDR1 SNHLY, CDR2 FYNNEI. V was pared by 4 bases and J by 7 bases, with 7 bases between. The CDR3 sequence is CASSVLSEAFF. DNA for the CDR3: TGTGCCAGCAGTGTTTTGAGTGAAGCTTTCTTT.

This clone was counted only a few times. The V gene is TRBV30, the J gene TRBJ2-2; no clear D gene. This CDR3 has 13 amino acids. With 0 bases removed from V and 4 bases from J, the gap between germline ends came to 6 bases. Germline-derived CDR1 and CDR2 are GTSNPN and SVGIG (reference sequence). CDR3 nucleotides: TGTGCCTGGAGTGTCATGGTCACCGGGGAGCTGTTTTTT. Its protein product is CAWSVMVTGELFF.

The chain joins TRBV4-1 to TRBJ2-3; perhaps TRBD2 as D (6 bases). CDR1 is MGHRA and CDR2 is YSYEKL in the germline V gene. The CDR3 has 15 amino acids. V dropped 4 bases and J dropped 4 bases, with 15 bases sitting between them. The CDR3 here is CASSPTPGGPDTQYF. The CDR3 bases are TGCGCCAGCAGCCCTACCCCCGGGGGACCAGATACGCAGTATTTT.

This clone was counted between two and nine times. The CDR3 DNA sequence: TGTGCCAGCAGCTCAGGGACAGTTAATAATTCACCCCTCCACTTT. Protein sequence: CASSSGTVNNSPLHF. The chain couples TRBV7-2 to TRBJ1-6, with TRBD1 identical over 7 bases. Germline CDR1 is SGHTA and CDR2 is FQGNSA. V shed 4 bases and J 5 bases; nucleotides not matched to a gene: 5. CDR3 length: 15 residues.

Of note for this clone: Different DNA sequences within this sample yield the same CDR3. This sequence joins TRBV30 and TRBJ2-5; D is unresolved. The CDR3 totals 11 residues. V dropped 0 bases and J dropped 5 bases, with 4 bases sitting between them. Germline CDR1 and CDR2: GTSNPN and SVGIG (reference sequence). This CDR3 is CAWSVLETQYF. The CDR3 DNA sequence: TGTGCCTGGAGTGTACTCGAGACCCAGTACTTC.